This is a list of T cell receptor beta chains from one sample in a study of patients and donors after allogeneic stem cell transplantation. A single record per CDR3 protein comes from TCRdb applying MiXCR to the RT-PCR reads. In the table there are 900,000 to 1,000,000 distinct CDR3 sequences, roughly 18% of which are singletons. Specimen: blood, either unsorted or a sorted T cell fraction (not recorded which). All receptors come from a human donor who was either an allogeneic HSCT recipient or a stem cell or donor lymphocyte infusion donor (not recorded which). It is not recorded whose cells these are; they may come from a transplant donor. The CDR3 runs from the conserved cysteine through the conserved F or W. The D gene is left open where the match is weak. Clone size is given for some rows only: seen once, a few or many times, or a class if the clone is expanded.

J gene,clone size,V gene,D gene,CDR3 protein,CDR3 DNA
TRBJ2-5,.,TRBV7-6,TRBD1,CASSFWDRPTKKETQYF,TGTGCCAGCAGCTTCTGGGACAGGCCGACCAAAAAAGAGACCCAGTACTTC
TRBJ2-1,few,TRBV12-3/TRBV12-4,.,CASRQGRAGGYNEQFF,TGTGCCAGCAGACAAGGTCGAGCCGGTGGGTACAATGAGCAGTTCTTC
TRBJ2-2,few,TRBV5-6,TRBD1,CASSLVLQGAGELFF,TGTGCCAGCAGCTTGGTGCTACAGGGGGCCGGGGAGCTGTTTTTT
TRBJ1-5,.,TRBV6-2/TRBV6-3,.,CASSRTGGQPQHF,TGTGCCAGCAGCCGCACGGGTGGTCAGCCCCAGCATTTT
TRBJ2-3,few,TRBV24-1,TRBD1,CATSDLGTGDGDTQYF,TGTGCCACCAGTGATCTCGGGACAGGGGATGGAGATACGCAGTATTTT
TRBJ2-1,.,TRBV5-8,.,CASTSSRSPSYNEQFF,TGTGCCAGCACCAGCTCCCGGAGCCCCTCCTACAATGAGCAGTTCTTC
TRBJ2-5,.,TRBV5-4,TRBD1,CASQGQEETQYF,TGTGCCAGCCAAGGACAGGAGGAGACCCAGTACTTC
TRBJ1-1,.,TRBV20-1,.,CSARRRREAFF,TGCAGTGCTAGAAGGCGGAGAGAAGCTTTCTTT
TRBJ2-1,few,TRBV4-2,.,CASSQDNLGEQFF,TGTGCCAGCAGCCAAGATAACCTCGGTGAGCAGTTCTTC
TRBJ2-3,many,TRBV27,.,CASSSGAGADTQYF,TGTGCCAGCAGTTCGGGGGCAGGGGCAGATACGCAGTATTTT
TRBJ2-6,once,TRBV28,.,CASTRPSGANVLTF,TGTGCCAGCACCCGACCCTCTGGGGCCAACGTCCTGACTTTC
TRBJ1-4,few,TRBV12-3/TRBV12-4,.,CASSQTIGQVEKLFF,TGTGCCAGCAGCCAGACGATCGGGCAGGTTGAAAAACTGTTTTTT
TRBJ1-6,few,TRBV12-3/TRBV12-4,.,CASSLRQGKSYNSPLHF,TGTGCCAGCAGTTTAAGGCAGGGGAAGTCCTATAATTCACCCCTCCACTTT
TRBJ1-1,.,TRBV25-1,.,CAAAGVTEAFF,TGTGCCGCCGCCGGGGTAACTGAAGCTTTCTTT
TRBJ2-5,once,TRBV7-8,.,CASSLAEWGEGTQYF,TGTGCCAGCAGCTTAGCGGAGTGGGGCGAGGGGACCCAGTACTTC
TRBJ2-7,few,TRBV6-1,TRBD2,CASSYRTSGYSYEQYF,TGTGCCAGCAGCTATCGGACTAGCGGATACTCCTACGAGCAGTACTTC
TRBJ2-7,few,TRBV9,.,CASSPGTPFYEQYF,TGTGCCAGCAGCCCCGGGACACCCTTCTACGAGCAGTACTTC
TRBJ2-7,.,TRBV21-1,.,CATRRAQYF,TGTGCCACCCGACGGGCGCAGTACTTC
TRBJ2-2,few,TRBV2,.,CASRAGTLPGELFF,TGTGCCAGCAGGGCCGGGACCCTGCCCGGGGAGCTGTTTTTT
TRBJ2-5,.,TRBV10-3,.,CAISQGGRETQYF,TGTGCCATCAGTCAGGGGGGGCGAGAGACCCAGTACTTC
TRBJ2-2,few,TRBV24-1,TRBD1,CATSDPDRFNTGELFF,TGTGCCACCAGTGACCCGGACAGGTTTAACACCGGGGAGCTGTTTTTT
TRBJ1-5,few,TRBV5-6,.,CASTLWGGNQPQHF,TGTGCCAGCACCCTTTGGGGGGGCAATCAGCCCCAGCATTTT
TRBJ2-1,.,TRBV6-2/TRBV6-3,.,CASSYGLADEFF,TGTGCCAGCAGTTACGGGTTAGCCGACGAGTTCTTC
TRBJ2-3,.,TRBV11-3,TRBD2,CASSLELAADTQYF,TGTGCCAGCAGCTTAGAACTAGCGGCAGATACGCAGTATTTT
TRBJ2-1,.,TRBV5-1,.,CASSLVQTYNEQFF,TGCGCCAGCAGCTTGGTTCAGACCTACAATGAGCAGTTCTTC
TRBJ2-2,few,TRBV7-9,.,CASSTPQGPTGELFF,TGTGCCAGCAGCACCCCACAGGGACCCACCGGGGAGCTGTTTTTT
TRBJ1-1,.,TRBV12-3/TRBV12-4,.,CASRPGASAEAFF,TGTGCCAGCAGACCAGGGGCTAGCGCTGAAGCTTTCTTT
TRBJ2-1,many,TRBV24-1,TRBD1,CATRDRNYNEQFF,TGTGCCACCAGGGACAGGAACTACAATGAGCAGTTCTTC
TRBJ1-3,many,TRBV12-3/TRBV12-4,TRBD1,CASKFTGGRPSGNTIYF,TGTGCCAGCAAGTTCACAGGGGGCAGGCCCTCTGGAAACACCATATATTTT
TRBJ2-5,.,TRBV13,TRBD2,CASSLVTWTSGRDPQETQYF,TGTGCCAGCAGCTTAGTAACCTGGACTAGCGGGAGGGACCCCCAAGAGACCCAGTACTTC
TRBJ2-7,few,TRBV20-1,TRBD1,CSARGQTAYEQYF,TGCAGTGCTAGGGGACAGACGGCCTACGAGCAGTACTTC
TRBJ1-2,many,TRBV12-3/TRBV12-4,.,CASSSPPMSNYGYTF,TGTGCCAGCAGTTCCCCCCCCATGTCTAACTATGGCTACACCTTC
TRBJ2-5,once,TRBV15,TRBD2,CATSRYSSGGGETQYF,TGTGCCACCAGCAGATACTCTAGCGGGGGAGGAGAGACCCAGTACTTC
TRBJ2-6,.,TRBV7-9,.,CASSNSGDSGANVLTF,TGTGCCAGCAGCAATTCAGGGGACTCCGGGGCCAACGTCCTGACTTTC
TRBJ2-5,.,TRBV3-1,TRBD1,CASYRDRGAGETQYF,TGTGCCAGCTACCGGGACAGGGGCGCCGGAGAGACCCAGTACTTC
TRBJ2-2,.,TRBV7-8,.,CASTLLITVGELFF,TGTGCCAGCACCTTACTCATAACGGTCGGGGAGCTGTTTTTT
TRBJ1-1,few,TRBV19,.,CASSMAGIFTEAFF,TGTGCCAGTAGTATGGCAGGAATTTTCACTGAAGCTTTCTTT
TRBJ2-4,.,TRBV5-1,.,CASSPGDSRNIQYF,TGCGCCAGCAGCCCGGGGGACAGTCGGAACATTCAGTACTTC
TRBJ1-4,.,TRBV10-3,.,CAISARGEKLFF,TGTGCCATCAGTGCCAGGGGTGAAAAACTGTTTTTT
TRBJ2-2,few,TRBV3-1,.,CASSNPGPWVTGELFF,TGTGCCAGCAGCAATCCGGGACCCTGGGTTACCGGGGAGCTGTTTTTT
TRBJ2-7,.,TRBV6-2/TRBV6-3,.,CASSYSRAGMRGEQYF,TGTGCCAGCAGTTACTCGAGAGCGGGTATGAGAGGCGAGCAGTACTTC
TRBJ1-2,.,TRBV7-9,.,CASTGVVVRDYGYTF,TGTGCCAGCACAGGAGTAGTAGTCAGGGACTATGGCTACACCTTC
TRBJ2-1,few,TRBV3-1,TRBD2,CASSTSPARTSGNEQFF,TGTGCCAGCAGCACCTCCCCAGCCAGGACTAGCGGCAATGAGCAGTTCTTC
TRBJ2-7,few,TRBV5-1,.,CASSRTADSYEQYF,TGCGCCAGCAGCCGGACAGCGGACTCCTACGAGCAGTACTTC
TRBJ2-7,.,TRBV29-1,.,CSVEDIKGGRYEQYF,TGCAGCGTTGAAGATATAAAGGGGGGGAGGTACGAGCAGTACTTC
TRBJ2-1,once,TRBV7-2,.,CASSSLLGYNEQFF,TGTGCCAGCAGCTCCCTTTTGGGGTACAATGAGCAGTTCTTC
TRBJ1-1,.,TRBV27,TRBD1,CASSDPTGSTEAFF,TGTGCCAGCAGTGACCCGACAGGGAGCACTGAAGCTTTCTTT